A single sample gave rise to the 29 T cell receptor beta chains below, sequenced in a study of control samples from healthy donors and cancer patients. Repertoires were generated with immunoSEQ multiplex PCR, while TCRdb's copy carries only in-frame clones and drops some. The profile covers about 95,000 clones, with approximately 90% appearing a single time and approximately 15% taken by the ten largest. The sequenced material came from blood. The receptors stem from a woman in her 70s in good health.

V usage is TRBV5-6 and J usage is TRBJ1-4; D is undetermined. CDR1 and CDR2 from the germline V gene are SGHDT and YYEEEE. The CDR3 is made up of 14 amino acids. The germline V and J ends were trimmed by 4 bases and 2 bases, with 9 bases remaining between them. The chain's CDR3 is CASSQIATNEKLFF. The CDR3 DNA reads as TGTGCCAGCAGCCAGATAGCGACTAATGAAAAACTGTTTTTT.

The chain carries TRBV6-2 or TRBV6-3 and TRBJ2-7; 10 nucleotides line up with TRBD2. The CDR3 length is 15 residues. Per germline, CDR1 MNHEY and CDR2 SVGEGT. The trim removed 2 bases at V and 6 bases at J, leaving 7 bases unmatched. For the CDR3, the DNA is TGTGCCAGCAGTTACACCCTAGCGGGAGTTTTCGAGCAGTACTTC. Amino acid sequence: CASSYTLAGVFEQYF.

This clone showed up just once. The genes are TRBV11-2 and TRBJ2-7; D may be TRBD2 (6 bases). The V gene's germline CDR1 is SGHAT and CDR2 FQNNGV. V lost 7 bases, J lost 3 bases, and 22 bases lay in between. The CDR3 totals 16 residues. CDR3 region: CASTQKNGGTLYEQYF. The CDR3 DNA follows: TGTGCCAGCACCCAAAAGAACGGCGGGACCCTCTACGAGCAGTACTTC.

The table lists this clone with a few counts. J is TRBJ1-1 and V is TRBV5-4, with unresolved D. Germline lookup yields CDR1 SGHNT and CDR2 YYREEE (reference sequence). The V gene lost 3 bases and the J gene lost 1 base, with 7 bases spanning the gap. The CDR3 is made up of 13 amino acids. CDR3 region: CASSSYSNTEAFF. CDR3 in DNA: TGTGCCAGCAGCTCTTACTCGAACACTGAAGCTTTCTTT.

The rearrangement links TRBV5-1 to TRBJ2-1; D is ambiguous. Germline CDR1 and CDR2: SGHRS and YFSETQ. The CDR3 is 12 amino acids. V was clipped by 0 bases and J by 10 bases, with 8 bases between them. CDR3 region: CASSLAEEEQFF. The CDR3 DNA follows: TGCGCCAGCAGCTTGGCCGAGGAGGAGCAGTTCTTC.

This CDR3 is CASRPDGVSNQPQHF. CDR3 nucleotides: TGTGCCAGCCGCCCGGACGGTGTTAGCAATCAGCCCCAGCATTTT. The rearrangement uses TRBV19 and TRBJ1-5; D not resolved. The CDR3 loop spans 15 amino acids. From germline, CDR1 is LNHDA and CDR2 SQIVND (reference sequence). The V and J ends lost 9 bases and 0 bases respectively, with 15 bases between them. Together with reference TRBV19 and TRBJ1-5, the CDR3 gives the full variable domain: DGGITQSPKYLFRKEGQNVTLSCEQNLNHDAMYWYRQDPGQGLRLIYYSQIVNDFQKGDIAEGYSVSREKKESFPLTVTSAQKNPTAFYLCASRPDGVSNQPQHFGDGTRLSIL.

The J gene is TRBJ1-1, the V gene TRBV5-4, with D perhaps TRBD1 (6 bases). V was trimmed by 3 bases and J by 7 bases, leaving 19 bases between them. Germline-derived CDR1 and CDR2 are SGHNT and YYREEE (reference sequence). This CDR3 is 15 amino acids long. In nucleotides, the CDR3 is TGTGCCAGCAGCTCGGGGGGGGCCAGGGCGGATGAAGCTTTCTTT. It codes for CASSSGGARADEAFF.

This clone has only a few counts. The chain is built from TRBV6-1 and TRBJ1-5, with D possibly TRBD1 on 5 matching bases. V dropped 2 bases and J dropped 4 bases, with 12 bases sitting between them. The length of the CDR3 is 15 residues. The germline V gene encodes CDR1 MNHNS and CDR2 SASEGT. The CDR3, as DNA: TGTGCCAGCAGTGAATGGGGCGGGGAGAATCAGCCCCAGCATTTT. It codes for CASSEWGGENQPQHF.

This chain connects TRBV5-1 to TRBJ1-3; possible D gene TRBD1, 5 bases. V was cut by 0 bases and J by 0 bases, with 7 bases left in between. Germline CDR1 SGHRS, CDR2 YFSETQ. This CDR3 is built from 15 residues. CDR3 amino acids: CASSLDRSSGNTIYF. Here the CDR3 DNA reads TGCGCCAGCAGCTTGGACAGGAGCTCTGGAAACACCATATATTTT.

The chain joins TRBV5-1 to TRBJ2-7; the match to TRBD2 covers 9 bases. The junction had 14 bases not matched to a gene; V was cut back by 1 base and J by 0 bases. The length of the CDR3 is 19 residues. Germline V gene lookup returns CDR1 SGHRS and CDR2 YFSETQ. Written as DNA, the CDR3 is TGCGCCAGCAGCTTGTCCCCCCGGCTAGCGGGACTTGACTCCTACGAGCAGTACTTC. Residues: CASSLSPRLAGLDSYEQYF.

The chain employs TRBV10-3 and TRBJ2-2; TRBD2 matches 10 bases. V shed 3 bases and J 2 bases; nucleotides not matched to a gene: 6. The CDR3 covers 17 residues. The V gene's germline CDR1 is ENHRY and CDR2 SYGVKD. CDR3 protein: CAISDALAGGNTGELFF. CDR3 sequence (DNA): TGTGCCATCAGTGACGCCTTAGCGGGAGGAAACACCGGGGAGCTGTTTTTT.

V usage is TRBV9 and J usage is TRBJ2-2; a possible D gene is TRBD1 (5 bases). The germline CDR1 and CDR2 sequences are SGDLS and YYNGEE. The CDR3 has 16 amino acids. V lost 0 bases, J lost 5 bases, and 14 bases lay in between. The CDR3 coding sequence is TGTGCCAGCAGCGTAGTTGACCTTAAGGGGACCGGGGAGCTGTTTTTT. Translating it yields CASSVVDLKGTGELFF.

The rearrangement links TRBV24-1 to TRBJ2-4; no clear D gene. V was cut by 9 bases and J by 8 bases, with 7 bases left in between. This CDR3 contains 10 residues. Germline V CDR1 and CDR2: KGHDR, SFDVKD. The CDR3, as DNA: TGTGCCACCGCCAAGCACATTCAGTACTTC. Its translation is CATAKHIQYF.

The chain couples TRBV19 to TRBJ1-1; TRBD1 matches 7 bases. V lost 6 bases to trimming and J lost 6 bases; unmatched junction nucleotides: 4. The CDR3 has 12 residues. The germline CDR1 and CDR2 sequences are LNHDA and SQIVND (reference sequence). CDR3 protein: CASSNRGAEAFF. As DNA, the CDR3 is TGTGCCAGTAGCAACAGGGGAGCTGAAGCTTTCTTT. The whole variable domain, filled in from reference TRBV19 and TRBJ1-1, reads DGGITQSPKYLFRKEGQNVTLSCEQNLNHDAMYWYRQDPGQGLRLIYYSQIVNDFQKGDIAEGYSVSREKKESFPLTVTSAQKNPTAFYLCASSNRGAEAFFGQGTRLTVV.

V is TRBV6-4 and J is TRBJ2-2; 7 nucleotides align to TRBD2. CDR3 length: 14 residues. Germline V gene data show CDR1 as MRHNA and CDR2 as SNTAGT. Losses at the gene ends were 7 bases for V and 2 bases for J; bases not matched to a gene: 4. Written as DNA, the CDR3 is TGTGCCAGCACCCCGGGAGGAAACACCGGGGAGCTGTTTTTT. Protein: CASTPGGNTGELFF.

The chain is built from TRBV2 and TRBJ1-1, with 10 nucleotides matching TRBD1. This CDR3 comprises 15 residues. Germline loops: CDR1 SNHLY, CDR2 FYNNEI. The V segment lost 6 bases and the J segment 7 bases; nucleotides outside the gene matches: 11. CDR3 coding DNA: TGTGCCAGCAGCCCTTTAGGACAGGGGGGACTTGAAGCTTTCTTT. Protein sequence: CASSPLGQGGLEAFF.

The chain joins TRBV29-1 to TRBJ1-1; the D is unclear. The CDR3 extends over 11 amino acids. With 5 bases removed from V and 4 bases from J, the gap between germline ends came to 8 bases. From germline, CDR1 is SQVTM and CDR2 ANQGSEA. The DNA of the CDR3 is TGCAGCGTTCGAGGCGCCACTGAAGCTTTCTTT. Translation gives CSVRGATEAFF. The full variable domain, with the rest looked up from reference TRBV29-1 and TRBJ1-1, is SAVISQKPSRDICQRGTSLTIQCQVDSQVTMMFWYRQQPGQSLTLIATANQGSEATYESGFVIDKFPISRPNLTFSTLTVSNMSPEDSSIYLCSVRGATEAFFGQGTRLTVV.

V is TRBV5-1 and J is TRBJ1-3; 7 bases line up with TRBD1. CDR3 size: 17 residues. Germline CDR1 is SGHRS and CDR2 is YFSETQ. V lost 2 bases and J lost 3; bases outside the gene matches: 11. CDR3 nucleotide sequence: TGCGCCAGCAGCTTTAGTCCGCAGGGGGTATATGGAAACACCATATATTTT. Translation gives CASSFSPQGVYGNTIYF. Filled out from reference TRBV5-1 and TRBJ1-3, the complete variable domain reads KAGVTQTPRYLIKTRGQQVTLSCSPISGHRSVSWYQQTPGQGLQFLFEYFSETQRNKGNFPGRFSGRQFSNSRSEMNVSTLELGDSALYLCASSFSPQGVYGNTIYFGEGSWLTVV.

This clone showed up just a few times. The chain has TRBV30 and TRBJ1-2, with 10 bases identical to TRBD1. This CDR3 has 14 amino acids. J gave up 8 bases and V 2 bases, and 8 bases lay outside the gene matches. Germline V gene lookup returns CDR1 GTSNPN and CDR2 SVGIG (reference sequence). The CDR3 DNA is TGTGCCTGGAGTTTCTCCGGGACAGGGGACGGCTACACCTTC. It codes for CAWSFSGTGDGYTF.

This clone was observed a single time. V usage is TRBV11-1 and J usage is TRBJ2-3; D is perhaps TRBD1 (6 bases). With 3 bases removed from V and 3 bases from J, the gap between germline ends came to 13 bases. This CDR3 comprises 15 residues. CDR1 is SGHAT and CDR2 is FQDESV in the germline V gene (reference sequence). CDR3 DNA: TGTGCCAGCAGCTTTCAGGGGTGGAATACAGATACGCAGTATTTT. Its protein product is CASSFQGWNTDTQYF.

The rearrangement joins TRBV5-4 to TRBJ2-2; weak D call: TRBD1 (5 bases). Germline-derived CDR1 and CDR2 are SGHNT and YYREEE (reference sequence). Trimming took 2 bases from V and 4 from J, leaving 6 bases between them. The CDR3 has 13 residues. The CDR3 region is CASSFDSTGELFF. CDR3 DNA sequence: TGTGCCAGCAGCTTTGACAGCACCGGGGAGCTGTTTTTT.

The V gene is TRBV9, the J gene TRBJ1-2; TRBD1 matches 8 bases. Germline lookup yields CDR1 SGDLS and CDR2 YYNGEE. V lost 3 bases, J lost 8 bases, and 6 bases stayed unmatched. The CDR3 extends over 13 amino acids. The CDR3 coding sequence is TGTGCCAGCAGCGCCCGGACAGGGAGCGGCTACACCTTC. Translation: CASSARTGSGYTF.

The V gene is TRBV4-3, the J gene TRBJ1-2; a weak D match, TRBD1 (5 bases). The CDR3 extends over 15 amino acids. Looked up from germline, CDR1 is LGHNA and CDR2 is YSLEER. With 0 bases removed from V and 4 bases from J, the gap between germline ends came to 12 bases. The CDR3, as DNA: TGCGCCAGCAGCCAAGATAACGGGGGAATCTATGGCTACACCTTC. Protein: CASSQDNGGIYGYTF.

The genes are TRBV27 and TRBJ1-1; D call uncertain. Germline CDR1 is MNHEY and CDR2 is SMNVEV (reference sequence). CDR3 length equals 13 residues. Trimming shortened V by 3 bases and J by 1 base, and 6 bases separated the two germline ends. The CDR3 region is CASSFAGNTEAFF. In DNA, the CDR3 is TGTGCCAGCAGTTTCGCGGGGAACACTGAAGCTTTCTTT.

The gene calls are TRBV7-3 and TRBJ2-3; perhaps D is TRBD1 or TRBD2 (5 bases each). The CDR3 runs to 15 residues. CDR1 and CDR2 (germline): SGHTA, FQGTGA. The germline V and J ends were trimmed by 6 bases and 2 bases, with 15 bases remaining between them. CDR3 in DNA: TGTGCCAGCAGGTCCCGGGGCTTTACCACAGATACGCAGTATTTT. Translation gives CASRSRGFTTDTQYF.

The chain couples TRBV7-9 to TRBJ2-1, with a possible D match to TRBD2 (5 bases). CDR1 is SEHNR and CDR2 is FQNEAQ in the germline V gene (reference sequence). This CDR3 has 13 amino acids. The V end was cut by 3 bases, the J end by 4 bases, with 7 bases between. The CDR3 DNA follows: TGTGCCAGCAGCTTCGGGGAATACAATGAGCAGTTCTTC. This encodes CASSFGEYNEQFF.

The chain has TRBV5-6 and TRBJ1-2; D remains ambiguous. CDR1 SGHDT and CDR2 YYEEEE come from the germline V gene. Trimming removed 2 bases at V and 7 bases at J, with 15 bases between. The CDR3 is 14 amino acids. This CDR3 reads CASSFPDPSGGYTF. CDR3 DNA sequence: TGTGCCAGCAGCTTTCCCGACCCGTCAGGTGGCTACACCTTC.

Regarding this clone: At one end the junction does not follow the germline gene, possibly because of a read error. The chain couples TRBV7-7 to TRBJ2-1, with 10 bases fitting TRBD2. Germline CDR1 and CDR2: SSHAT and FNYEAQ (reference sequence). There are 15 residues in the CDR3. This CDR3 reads CASSLGAGGHNEQFF. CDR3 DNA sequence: TGTGCTAGCAGCTTAGGAGCGGGGGGGCACAATGAGCAGTTCTTC. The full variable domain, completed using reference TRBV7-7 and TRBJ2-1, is GAGVSQSPRYKVTKRGQDVTLRCDPISSHATLYWYQQALGQGPEFLTYFNYEAQPDKSGLPSDRFSAERPEGSISTLTIQRTEQRDSAMYRCASSLGAGGHNEQFFGPGTRLTVL.

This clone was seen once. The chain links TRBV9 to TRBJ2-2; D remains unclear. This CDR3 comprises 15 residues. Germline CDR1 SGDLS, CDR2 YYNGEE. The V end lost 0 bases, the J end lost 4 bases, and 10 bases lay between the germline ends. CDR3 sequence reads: CASSVGVVGTGELFF. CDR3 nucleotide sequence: TGTGCCAGCAGCGTAGGGGTTGTCGGCACCGGGGAGCTGTTTTTT.